This T cell receptor (beta chain) was recorded in a study of cytomegalovirus exposure and HLA in healthy donors. About the research overall: The approximately 120 validation repertoires used the same platform as the approximately 700 first-cohort repertoires, a later analysis reported.

The method was immunoSEQ multiplex PCR; TCRdb's version includes in-frame clones alone and lacks a portion of them. Of 86,000 or so clones listed, 90% to 97% were seen once; the top ten hold over 1.5%. Germline CDR1 and CDR2: ENHRY and SYGVKD. CDR3 size: 17 residues. The V and J ends lost 5 bases and 1 base, in that order; junction bases with no gene match: 13. The sample was PBMCs. The source is a young man in good health and CMV-seropositive. This chain uses TRBV10-3 with TRBJ2-7, with 8 bases identical to TRBD2. This chain's CDR3 is CAISPTGPLADSYEQYF. The CDR3 DNA reads as TGTGCCATCAGTCCTACGGGGCCACTAGCGGATTCCTACGAGCAGTACTTC.